The entry that follows covers one TCR beta chain sequence. Its specificity is unknown. Assay used: immunoSEQ multiplex PCR; TCRdb lists only in-frame clones, some missing. This sample yields 5,000 to 7,500 clones, of which roughly three quarters are seen a single time; over 5% belongs to the top ten. The data are from a study of immune evolution from preneoplasia to lung adenocarcinoma. Study-wide points: From normal lung to invasive adenocarcinoma, top clone frequencies appeared to decrease.

Patient tissue came from resections in Japan or China, 2014–2017. Nucleic acids came from premalignant or tumor cells enriched by macro-dissection. Sequenced: FFPE minimally invasive lung adenocarcinoma tissue. The clonotype comes from a person between 50 and 69 years old with lung adenocarcinoma.

The DNA for the CDR3 is TGTGCCAGCTCACCAGGTAGCGGGCGTACCTACGAGCAGTACTTC. It is translated as CASSPGSGRTYEQYF. This sequence joins TRBV18 and TRBJ2-7; TRBD2 agrees at 7 bases. Trimming removed 2 bases from V and 2 bases from J; junction bases left unmatched: 6. The length of the CDR3 is 15 residues. Germline loops: CDR1 KGHSH, CDR2 LQKENI.